This T cell receptor beta chain stems from a study of T cells in Graves' hyperthyroidism and ophthalmopathy. General study results and limits: Prediction of ophthalmopathy progression came a median around 6.1 months pre-onset. Also found in blood were most expanded thyroid clonotypes above 0.001.

Amplification of TCR beta CDR3 regions used RNA as the template. Carried out on the TCR CDR3, a first-round RT-PCR used the HTBI primer set. TCRdb fed the multiplex PCR reads into MiXCR, producing one record per CDR3 protein. Of fewer than 600,000 distinct CDR3 sequences listed, about 15% are singletons. V gave up 0 bases and J gave up 2 bases; unmatched junction bases: 9. Germline lookup yields CDR1 LGHDT and CDR2 YNNKEL (reference sequence). The length of the CDR3 is 18 residues. A word on this clonotype: Its specificity is unknown.

Diagnostic decisions used clinical symptoms, serum thyroxine and TRAb, thyroid ultrasound and orbital computed tomography. The PBMCs were taken from approximately 9 ml of fresh peripheral blood. The chain carries TRBV3-1 and TRBJ2-3, with TRBD2 identical over 9 bases. The receptor was derived from a woman younger than 35 with Graves' hyperthyroidism. Sequenced sample: blood. The chain's CDR3 is CASSQDLASGTHTDTQYF. For the CDR3, the DNA is TGTGCCAGCAGCCAAGACCTGGCTAGCGGGACGCACACAGATACGCAGTATTTT.